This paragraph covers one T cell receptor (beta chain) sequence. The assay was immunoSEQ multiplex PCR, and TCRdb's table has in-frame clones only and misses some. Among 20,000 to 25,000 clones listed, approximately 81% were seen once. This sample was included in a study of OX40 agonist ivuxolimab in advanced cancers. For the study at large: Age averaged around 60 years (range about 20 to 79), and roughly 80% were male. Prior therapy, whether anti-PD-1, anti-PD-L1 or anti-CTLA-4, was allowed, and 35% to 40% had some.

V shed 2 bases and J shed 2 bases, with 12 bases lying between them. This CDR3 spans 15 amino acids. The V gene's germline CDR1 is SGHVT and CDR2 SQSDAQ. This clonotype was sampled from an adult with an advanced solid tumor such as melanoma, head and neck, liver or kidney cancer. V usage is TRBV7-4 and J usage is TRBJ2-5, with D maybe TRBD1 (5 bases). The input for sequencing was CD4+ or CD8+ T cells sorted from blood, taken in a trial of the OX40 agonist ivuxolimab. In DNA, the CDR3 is TGTGCCAGCAGCTTATCAAGGGGTAAACAAGAGACCCAGTACTTC. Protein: CASSLSRGKQETQYF.